These T cell receptor beta chains were read from a single sample in a study of T cells in Graves' hyperthyroidism and ophthalmopathy. One entry per CDR3 protein, called by TCRdb with MiXCR from the multiplex PCR reads. The data contain about 570,000 distinct CDR3 sequences, more than 45% of them seen just once; the ten biggest clones take up around 20%. Sequenced sample: peripheral blood or thyroid tissue (not recorded which). The source of these receptors is an adult woman with Graves' disease, either hyperthyroidism or ophthalmopathy (not recorded which). Each CDR3 is given with its conserved first and last residue. D genes are given only for firm matches. Some rows have no size entry. The others give once, few or many, or a class for an expanded clone.

abundance | j_gene | v_gene | len | d_gene | CDR3nt | CDR3aa
NA | TRBJ2-5 | TRBV25-1 | 17 | TRBD2 | TGTGCCAGCCGGACTAGCAGCTTAGGGACGGGGAGGGAGACCCAGTACTTC | CASRTSSLGTGRETQYF
NA | TRBJ2-5 | TRBV10-3 | 14 | TRBD2 | TGTGCCATCAGAGGCGGTAGCGGGGCGGAGACCCAGTACTTC | CAIRGGSGAETQYF
NA | TRBJ1-1 | TRBV19 | 17 | TRBD1 | TGTGCCACATGCCCGACAGGGGGCTTAATAGGAAACACTGAAGCTTTCTTT | CATCPTGGLIGNTEAFF
NA | TRBJ2-5 | TRBV7-2 | 16 | NA | TGTGCCAGCAGCTTAGGTGGGACATTGTACCAAGAGACCCAGTACTTC | CASSLGGTLYQETQYF
NA | TRBJ2-7 | TRBV6-1 | 13 | NA | TGTGCCAGCAGACGGGACGCCAACTACGAGCAGTACTTC | CASRRDANYEQYF
many | TRBJ1-6 | TRBV19 | 14 | NA | TGTGCCACCCGGGGGAGCTCCTATAATTCACCCCTCCACTTT | CATRGSSYNSPLHF
few | TRBJ1-5 | TRBV29-1 | 13 | NA | TGCAGCGTTCGGGCAGCCGTAAATCAGCCCCAGCATTTT | CSVRAAVNQPQHF
many | TRBJ1-2 | TRBV6-5 | 16 | TRBD1 | TGTGCCAGCAGTGACAGCACCCAGGGGGTCACGGATGGCTACACCTTC | CASSDSTQGVTDGYTF
few | TRBJ1-5 | TRBV25-1 | 12 | NA | TGTGCCAGCAGTGAATCGGGTCAGCCCCAGCATTTT | CASSESGQPQHF
NA | TRBJ1-1 | TRBV5-1 | 15 | NA | TGCGCTAGCAGCCCCCTGGACAGAAGGGGCACTGAAGCTTTCTTT | CASSPLDRRGTEAFF
many | TRBJ2-7 | TRBV7-9 | 14 | TRBD1 | TGTGCCAGCAGCGGACAGGGGATGTCCTACGAGCAGTACTTC | CASSGQGMSYEQYF
few | TRBJ1-2 | TRBV12-3/TRBV12-4 | 12 | NA | TGTGCCAGCCAACAGGACGACTATGGCTACACCTTC | CASQQDDYGYTF
NA | TRBJ1-3 | TRBV24-1 | 13 | NA | TGTGCCCCCGTCGGGGGTGCAGGAAACACCATATATTTT | CAPVGGAGNTIYF
NA | TRBJ1-5 | TRBV7-2 | 14 | NA | TGTGCCAGCTCGACAGGCCCTAGCAATCAGCCCCAGCATTTT | CASSTGPSNQPQHF
many | TRBJ1-1 | TRBV7-3 | 12 | NA | TGTGCCACGGACACGCTGAACACTGAAGCTTTCTTT | CATDTLNTEAFF
NA | TRBJ2-2 | TRBV5-1 | 16 | TRBD2 | TGCGCCAGCAGCTTCCGGGGGGATGGGAAAACCGGGGAGCTGTTTTTT | CASSFRGDGKTGELFF
many | TRBJ1-2 | TRBV14 | 18 | NA | TGTGCCAGCAGCCCCGGAACGGGAGCCTTGTTAAGGGTCTATGGCTACACCTTC | CASSPGTGALLRVYGYTF
many | TRBJ2-2 | TRBV5-1 | 12 | NA | TGTGCCAGCAGCTTAGATGCCGGGGAGCTGTTTTTT | CASSLDAGELFF
NA | TRBJ2-2 | TRBV7-2 | 15 | NA | TGTGCCAGCAGCTTAGCTCCCCAGAACACTGGGGAGCTGTTTTTT | CASSLAPQNTGELFF
NA | TRBJ2-7 | TRBV7-6 | 13 | NA | TGTGCCAGCAGCTTAAGCGCCGGGGCCCCGCAGTACTTC | CASSLSAGAPQYF
NA | TRBJ2-5 | TRBV7-2 | 16 | TRBD2 | TGTGCCTGCGCGGGAGTAGCGGGAGGGCCGGGGGAGACCCAGTACTTC | CACAGVAGGPGETQYF
many | TRBJ1-2 | TRBV20-1 | 15 | NA | TGCAGTGCTAAAAAAGGGGGAGGTCCTAACTATGGCTACACCTTC | CSAKKGGGPNYGYTF
NA | TRBJ2-3 | TRBV6-6 | 15 | TRBD2 | TGTGCCAGCAGGCCTTTAGCGGGAAGCACAGATACGCAGTATTTT | CASRPLAGSTDTQYF
NA | TRBJ2-7 | TRBV20-1 | 14 | NA | TGCAGTGCTAGAGCTCCGATAGACTCCTACGAGCAGTACTTC | CSARAPIDSYEQYF
NA | TRBJ1-1 | TRBV10-3 | 11 | NA | TGTGCCATCAGAATTCAGGGGAAAGCTTTCTTT | CAIRIQGKAFF
few | TRBJ2-7 | TRBV7-9 | 15 | NA | TGTGCCAGCTCACCCATGGGGGACGACTACGTCGAGCAGTACTTC | CASSPMGDDYVEQYF
NA | TRBJ2-2 | TRBV10-3 | 13 | NA | TGTGCCATCAGTGAGTCCGGTCGAGGGGAGCTGTTTTTT | CAISESGRGELFF
medium-sized | TRBJ2-6 | TRBV7-2 | 15 | NA | TGTGCCAGCACACAGCCCTTCTCTGGGGCCAACGTCCTGACTTTC | CASTQPFSGANVLTF
NA | TRBJ1-5 | TRBV20-1 | 13 | NA | TGCAGTGCTCGCCCTCAGGGAGGAGAGACCCAGCATTTT | CSARPQGGETQHF
many | TRBJ2-7 | TRBV11-1 | 14 | NA | TGTGCCAGCAGCTCCACGGGGCACTCCTACGAGCAGTACTTC | CASSSTGHSYEQYF
few | TRBJ1-2 | TRBV29-1 | 16 | TRBD1 | TGCAGCGTTCGGGGTCGGGACAGCGTCTGGGGCTATGGCTACACCTTC | CSVRGRDSVWGYGYTF
NA | TRBJ1-6 | TRBV7-9 | 14 | NA | TGTGCCAGCAGCTTAGAGGAGGGGAGTGCACCCCTCCACTTT | CASSLEEGSAPLHF
many | TRBJ1-1 | TRBV5-1 | 14 | TRBD1 | TGCGCCAGCAGCATTGGGGACAGGAACACTGAAGCTTTCTTT | CASSIGDRNTEAFF
once | TRBJ2-1 | TRBV25-1 | 13 | NA | TGTGCCAGCAATCCCCCCGGCTCGAATGAGCAGTTCTTC | CASNPPGSNEQFF
NA | TRBJ2-7 | TRBV19 | 14 | TRBD2 | TGTGCCAGTAGTACCAGCGGGAGTACCTACGAGCAGTACTTC | CASSTSGSTYEQYF